This record covers a single T cell receptor beta chain. The antigen is undetermined. The trim removed 1 base at V and 6 bases at J, leaving 3 bases unmatched. The CDR3 totals 15 residues. CDR1 and CDR2 from the germline V gene are LGHDT and YNNKEL (reference sequence). Data came from immunoSEQ multiplex PCR; TCRdb stores just in-frame clones and leaves some out. The data hold some 280,000 clones, with 90% to 95% observed a single time. The data were obtained in a study of T cell responses to AZD1222 COVID-19 vaccine. Overall study findings and caveats: Donors were mostly white British, more females; clonal diversity possibly underestimated. Rises in breadth and depth of Spike-specific TCRs came after two AZD1222 doses.

J is TRBJ1-6 and V is TRBV3-1 (or the pseudogene TRBV3-2), with 7 bases aligning to TRBD1. The specimen comprised peripheral blood, sampled 28 days after the second AZD1222 dose. This sequence was found in an adult who received the AZD1222 COVID-19 vaccine. In nucleotides, the CDR3 is TGTGCCAGCAGCCAAGCACCAGGGGGTAATTCACCCCTCCACTTT. It encodes CASSQAPGGNSPLHF.